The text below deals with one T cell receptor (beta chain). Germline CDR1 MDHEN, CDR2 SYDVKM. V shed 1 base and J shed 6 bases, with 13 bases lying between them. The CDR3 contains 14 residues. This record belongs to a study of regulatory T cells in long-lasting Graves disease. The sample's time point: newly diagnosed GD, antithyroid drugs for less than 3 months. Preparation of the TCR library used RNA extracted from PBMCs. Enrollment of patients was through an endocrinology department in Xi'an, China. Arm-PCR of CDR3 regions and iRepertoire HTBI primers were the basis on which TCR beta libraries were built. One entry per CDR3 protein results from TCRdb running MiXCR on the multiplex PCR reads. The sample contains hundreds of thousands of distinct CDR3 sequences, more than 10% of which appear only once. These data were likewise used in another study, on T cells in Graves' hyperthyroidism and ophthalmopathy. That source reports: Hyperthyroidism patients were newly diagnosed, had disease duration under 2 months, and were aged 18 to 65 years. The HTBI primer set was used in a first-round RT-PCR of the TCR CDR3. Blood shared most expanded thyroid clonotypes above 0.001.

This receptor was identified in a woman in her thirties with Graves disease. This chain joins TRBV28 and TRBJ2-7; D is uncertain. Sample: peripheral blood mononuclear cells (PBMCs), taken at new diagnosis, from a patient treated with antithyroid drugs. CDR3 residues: CASSLLDSRAEQYF. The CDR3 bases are TGTGCCAGCAGTTTATTGGATAGCCGGGCCGAGCAGTACTTC.